Given below is one TCR beta chain in context. This specimen belongs to a study of blood T cell repertoires in COVID-19. Study background: From T cells, B-cell-depleted T cells, or PBMCs came the material, which was cDNA or gDNA.

Study processing details: Amplification from reference gene primers served as the basis for estimated nucleated cell counts. Some clones are missing from TCRdb's copy, which holds only in-frame ones; the method was immunoSEQ multiplex PCR. That table is the source of V, J and clone size, and D and trimming were worked out from the DNA. Of about 88,000 clones listed, roughly 84% are singletons. Unmatched junction bases numbered 8, after V lost 5 bases and J lost 6 bases. The CDR3 spans 16 residues. Germline loops: CDR1 KGHSH, CDR2 LQKENI. The sequenced sample consisted of peripheral blood. The sequence was collected from a woman aged 80 or older with acute or convalescent COVID-19. The chain carries TRBV18 and TRBJ2-1, with 12 bases lining up with TRBD1. The CDR3, as DNA: TGTGCCAGCTCATCTGGGACAGGGGGCGCGTCCAATGAGCAGTTCTTC. It is translated as CASSSGTGGASNEQFF.